A selection of T cell receptor beta chains follows, all from one sample in a study of shared clonotypes between healthy human individuals. The repertoire was sequenced with immunoSEQ multiplex PCR; TCRdb's copy has only in-frame clones and lacks some. The sample holds under 2.5 million clones, around 90% seen once. The specimen was naive CD4+ T cells from PBMCs. These TCRs come from a man younger than 35 in good health. Some clones in this sample may be carry-over from other donors' samples. CDR3s include the opening cysteine and the closing phenylalanine or tryptophan. D genes are given only for firm matches. Size values are once, few and many counts, or a class for expanded clones, and some rows have none.

J | size | V | D | DNA | CDR3
TRBJ1-3 | NA | TRBV6-1 | NA | TGTGCCAGCAGTGATAGGCTTTACTCTGGAAACACCATATATTTT | CASSDRLYSGNTIYF
TRBJ2-2 | NA | TRBV6-1 | NA | TGTGCCAGCAGTGAAAACTTGCGGGATCCCAAGAACACCGGGGAGCTGTTTTTT | CASSENLRDPKNTGELFF
TRBJ2-1 | NA | TRBV7-3 | TRBD2 | TGTGCCAGCAGCTTACTAGCGGGAGTATCCTACAATGAGCAGTTCTTC | CASSLLAGVSYNEQFF
TRBJ1-1 | NA | TRBV30 | NA | TGTGCCTGGATCCCTCGGAAAGGCCCGAGCACTGAAGCTTTCTTT | CAWIPRKGPSTEAFF
TRBJ2-5 | NA | TRBV30 | NA | TGTGCCTGGAGTGATGGAAAGGCCCAGTACTTC | CAWSDGKAQYF
TRBJ2-3 | NA | TRBV29-1 | NA | TGCAGCGTTGAAGGATTCGACAGCAATTATAGCACAGATACGCAGTATTTT | CSVEGFDSNYSTDTQYF
TRBJ1-3 | NA | TRBV10-3 | NA | TGTGCCATCAGTGAGTCGAAGGGAGCGGGAAACACCATATATTTT | CAISESKGAGNTIYF
TRBJ2-3 | NA | TRBV6-5 | TRBD2 | TGTGCCAGCTCCCAGCGGGAGGGAACAGATACGCAGTATTTT | CASSQREGTDTQYF
TRBJ2-1 | NA | TRBV6-4 | NA | TGTGCCAGCAGTGACCAATGGAGGTCTCGCTCCTACAATGAGCAGTTCTTC | CASSDQWRSRSYNEQFF
TRBJ1-4 | NA | TRBV11-2 | TRBD1 | TGTGCCAGCAGAGCTATTGGGACAGGGGGCTTGGATGAAAAACTGTTTTTT | CASRAIGTGGLDEKLFF
TRBJ1-4 | NA | TRBV5-6 | TRBD1 | TGTGCCAGCAGCGACTCTAGGACAGGTTCGGAAAAACTGTTTTTT | CASSDSRTGSEKLFF
TRBJ1-4 | NA | TRBV30 | TRBD1 | TGTGCCTGGAGTCCGGACAGGGTGGGAAAACTGTTTTTT | CAWSPDRVGKLFF
TRBJ1-5 | NA | TRBV6-1 | NA | TGTGCCAGCAGTGATTACAGGGAAGGTCAGCCCCAGCATTTT | CASSDYREGQPQHF
TRBJ1-2 | NA | TRBV9 | NA | TGTGCCAGCAGCGCCAATGGGGACCCGGCCAACTATGGCTACACCTTC | CASSANGDPANYGYTF
TRBJ2-5 | once | TRBV4-2 | NA | TGTGCCAGCAGCGGGGGTCTCAAAGAGACCCAGTACTTC | CASSGGLKETQYF
TRBJ1-2 | NA | TRBV28 | NA | TGTGCCAGCAGTCCACATACAGGATTGGGACTGACTAACTATGGCTACACCTTC | CASSPHTGLGLTNYGYTF
TRBJ1-5 | once | TRBV4-1 | NA | TGCGCCAGCAGCCTTTCCCGCACAGTTCGGAGCAATCAGCCCCAGCATTTT | CASSLSRTVRSNQPQHF
TRBJ1-1 | NA | TRBV27 | NA | TGTGCCAGCAGTTTTAAGACAGGCCACACTGAAGCTTTCTTT | CASSFKTGHTEAFF
TRBJ2-1 | NA | TRBV7-2 | NA | TGTGCCAGCAGCTCCTCCCCGGCAACCCGAGTGACCCACAATGAGCAGTTCTTC | CASSSSPATRVTHNEQFF
TRBJ1-3 | NA | TRBV4-1 | NA | TGCGCCAGCAGCCAAGTAGCATTGTCTTCAAACACCATATATTTT | CASSQVALSSNTIYF
TRBJ1-2 | NA | TRBV11-3 | TRBD1 | TGTGCCAGCAGCTCGAGAAGACAGGGATACGGCTACACCTTC | CASSSRRQGYGYTF
TRBJ2-1 | NA | TRBV6-5 | TRBD2 | TGTGCCAGCAACAGCGGGAGGGCCAGTCAGCAGTTCTTC | CASNSGRASQQFF
TRBJ1-1 | NA | TRBV11-2 | NA | TGTGCCAGCAGCTGGCCCAGGTCTGAAGCTTTCTTT | CASSWPRSEAFF
TRBJ1-4 | NA | TRBV19 | TRBD1 | TGTGCCAGTAGTAGGGGACAGGGAGGTGAAAAACTGTTTTTT | CASSRGQGGEKLFF
TRBJ2-3 | NA | TRBV27 | TRBD1 | TGTGCCAGCGGTGAAATCCAGGGGGCTCCCGCAGATACGCAGTATTTT | CASGEIQGAPADTQYF
TRBJ1-2 | NA | TRBV2 | NA | TGTGCCAGCACCCCCAGGCAGGCGCTTGGCTACACCTTC | CASTPRQALGYTF
TRBJ2-5 | NA | TRBV5-1 | NA | TGCGCCAGCAGCTTGGGGATTCAGGGCGGCCAAGAGACCCAGTACTTC | CASSLGIQGGQETQYF
TRBJ1-2 | once | TRBV19 | NA | TGTGCCAGTACTGCCTGGGACACTAACTATGGCTACACCTTC | CASTAWDTNYGYTF
TRBJ2-1 | NA | TRBV15 | TRBD1 | TGTGCCACCAGCCATTTTTATCCAGGACAGGGATGGAATGAGCAGTTCTTC | CATSHFYPGQGWNEQFF
TRBJ2-3 | NA | TRBV5-1 | TRBD2 | TGCGCCAGCAGCCACGGACTAGCGGACACAGATACGCAGTATTTT | CASSHGLADTDTQYF
TRBJ2-1 | once | TRBV30 | NA | TGTGCCTGGAGTGTAGGGCTAGCCGACGAGCAGTTCTTC | CAWSVGLADEQFF
TRBJ2-7 | NA | TRBV5-1 | NA | TGCGCCAGCAGCCGGAGTCCGGCCGTCAACTCCTACGAGCAGTACTTC | CASSRSPAVNSYEQYF
TRBJ2-7 | NA | TRBV7-3 | NA | TGTGCCAGCAGCTCTCAGGGGCCCATCGGCGAGCAGTACTTC | CASSSQGPIGEQYF
TRBJ1-5 | NA | TRBV28 | NA | TGTGCCAGCAGTTTATCGGCAGGGTCCTTTTATAGCAATCAGCCCCAGCATTTT | CASSLSAGSFYSNQPQHF
TRBJ1-4 | NA | TRBV6-5 | TRBD1 | TGTGCCAGCAGCCATCTGGACAGGAGTAATGAAAAACTGTTTTTT | CASSHLDRSNEKLFF
TRBJ2-7 | NA | TRBV7-2 | TRBD1 | TGTGCCAGCAGCTTCGGGACAGGGGTATACGAGCAGTACTTC | CASSFGTGVYEQYF
TRBJ1-5 | once | TRBV15 | NA | TGTGCCACCAGCAGAGGCTATCTTGGGGCTGGCAATCAGCCCCAGCATTTT | CATSRGYLGAGNQPQHF
TRBJ1-3 | NA | TRBV29-1 | NA | TGCAGCGTTGAAGGAGGATCTAACACCATATATTTT | CSVEGGSNTIYF
TRBJ2-7 | NA | TRBV15 | NA | TGTGCCACCAGCAGAGATATCCTGGCGTCCTACGAGCAGTACTTC | CATSRDILASYEQYF
TRBJ1-5 | NA | TRBV19 | NA | TGTGCCAGTAGTTCGCTAAATCAGCCCCAGCATTTT | CASSSLNQPQHF
TRBJ2-7 | NA | TRBV7-3 | NA | TGTGCCAGCAGCTTGGATCGGTTCTACGAGCAGTACTTC | CASSLDRFYEQYF
TRBJ2-1 | NA | TRBV5-4 | NA | TGTGCCAGCAGCTCCGGTGGTGGGACCTACAATGAGCAGTTCTTC | CASSSGGGTYNEQFF
TRBJ2-3 | NA | TRBV5-6 | TRBD2 | TGTGCCAGCAGCTCAGGACTAGCGGGAGCCACCGGACCGGATACGCAGTATTTT | CASSSGLAGATGPDTQYF
TRBJ2-5 | NA | TRBV29-1 | NA | TGCAGCGGGACCCGGCCCCAAGAGACCCAGTACTTC | CSGTRPQETQYF
TRBJ2-1 | NA | TRBV7-2 | TRBD2 | TGTGCCAGCAGCTTAGCCGGGACTAGCGGTTACAATGAGCAGTTCTTC | CASSLAGTSGYNEQFF
TRBJ2-3 | once | TRBV4-3 | TRBD2 | TGCGCCAGCAGCCAAGATCTGCGGGGGGTTACGCAGTATTTT | CASSQDLRGVTQYF
TRBJ2-7 | NA | TRBV5-6 | NA | TGTGCCAGCAGCCGTCTGGCAGGGGAAACCTACGAGCAGTACTTC | CASSRLAGETYEQYF
TRBJ2-2 | NA | TRBV5-4 | TRBD2 | TGTGCCAGCAGCCCCCTAGCGGAGTCGAACACCGGGGAGCTGTTTTTT | CASSPLAESNTGELFF
TRBJ2-7 | NA | TRBV7-2 | NA | TGTGCCAGCAGCTTAGACAGGGCCCCCTACGAGCAGTACTTC | CASSLDRAPYEQYF
TRBJ1-6 | once | TRBV27 | TRBD1 | TGTGCCAGCAGTCTCCTCCCCTGGACAGGGAATTCACCCCTCCACTTT | CASSLLPWTGNSPLHF
TRBJ1-3 | NA | TRBV18 | NA | TGTGCCAGCTCACCACTGGCCGGGACTGGAAACACCATATATTTT | CASSPLAGTGNTIYF
TRBJ2-2 | NA | TRBV6-5 | NA | TGTGCCAGCAGTTTTCGGAACACCGGGGAGCTGTTTTTT | CASSFRNTGELFF
TRBJ2-5 | NA | TRBV5-7 | NA | TGTGCCAGCACCCAACGGCACCAGTACTTC | CASTQRHQYF
TRBJ2-3 | NA | TRBV2 | NA | TGTGCCAGCGTACGGCGAACTAGCACAGATACGCAGTATTTT | CASVRRTSTDTQYF
TRBJ1-4 | NA | TRBV21-1 | NA | TGTGCCAGCAGCCTAAGGGGCGGGGATAATGAAAAACTGTTTTTT | CASSLRGGDNEKLFF
TRBJ1-5 | NA | TRBV6-1 | NA | TGTGCCAGCAGTGTGGACAGCCAAGGGCCCCAGCATTTT | CASSVDSQGPQHF
TRBJ1-4 | NA | TRBV28 | NA | TGTGCCAGCAGTTTATTTCCAGGGAGCGATGAAAAACTGTTTTTT | CASSLFPGSDEKLFF
TRBJ2-2 | NA | TRBV7-3 | NA | TGTGCCAGCAGCTTAAATCGAGGCGGGGACACCGGGGAGCTGTTTTTT | CASSLNRGGDTGELFF
TRBJ2-5 | NA | TRBV7-2 | TRBD2 | TGTGCCAGCAGCCGTAGCGGGGGAGGAGAGACCCAGTACTTC | CASSRSGGGETQYF
TRBJ2-1 | NA | TRBV28 | NA | TGTGCCAGCAGCCCGGGGGCCTTCTCCTACAATGAGCAGTTCTTC | CASSPGAFSYNEQFF